This T cell receptor (beta chain) comes out of a study of early T cells in non-severe SARS-CoV-2 infection. One entry per CDR3 protein, called by TCRdb with MiXCR from the 5' RACE reads. The sample consists of some 49,000 distinct CDR3 sequences, 7.5% to 9.5% of them appearing once. Overall study results and limits: Database matching using VDJdb favored anti-spike CD8 responses, with private and CD4 specificities left missing.

From germline, CDR1 is LGHNA and CDR2 YNFKEQ. Between the trimmed V and J ends, which lost 2 bases and 7 bases, there was a span of 12 bases. The CDR3 is made up of 14 amino acids. This clonotype was seen repeatedly, ten times or more. Its target is not known. This clonotype originated in an adult who was a healthcare worker with PCR-confirmed SARS-CoV-2 infection or an uninfected control (not recorded which). The chain is built from TRBV4-2 and TRBJ2-1; D could derive from TRBD1 or TRBD2 (6 bases each). The sample comprised whole blood. For the CDR3, the DNA is TGTGCCAGCAGCCAACGGGGGCTGGGTAATGAGCAGTTCTTC. Residues: CASSQRGLGNEQFF.